These 26 T cell receptor beta chains originate from one sample sequenced in a study of blood T cell repertoires in COVID-19. Sequencing used immunoSEQ multiplex PCR; TCRdb keeps in-frame clones, though not all of them. This sample has about 120,000 clones, with 85% to 90% found just once. The sequenced sample consisted of peripheral blood. These TCRs come from a human donor with acute or convalescent COVID-19. The donor label of this sample is uncertain.

The genes are TRBV28 and TRBJ2-7; 10 bases agree with TRBD2. The CDR3 contains 12 residues. Unmatched junction bases numbered 4, after V lost 10 bases and J lost 4 bases. Per germline, CDR1 MDHEN and CDR2 SYDVKM. CDR3 DNA: TGTGCCACCAAGCGGGAGGGGTACGAGCAGTACTTC. Translation gives CATKREGYEQYF.

The sample holds one count of this clone. J is TRBJ2-1 and V is TRBV19; D may be TRBD2 (6 bases). Germline assignment: CDR1 LNHDA and CDR2 SQIVND (reference sequence). This CDR3 has 12 residues. Trimming cost V 4 bases and J 10 bases, with 11 bases left between them. CDR3 coding DNA: TGTGCCAGTAGTAAGAGTGGGAGGGAGCAGTTCTTC. This gives the protein CASSKSGREQFF.

The chain joins TRBV6-4 to TRBJ1-2, with 9 bases identical to TRBD1. J gave up 8 bases and V 4 bases, and 5 bases lay outside the gene matches. The V gene's germline CDR1 is MRHNA and CDR2 SNTAGT. The CDR3 loop spans 13 amino acids. CDR3 sequence (DNA): TGTGCCAGCAGTGGGACAGGGGTAGGCGGCTACACCTTC. Its translation is CASSGTGVGGYTF.

V usage is TRBV19 and J usage is TRBJ2-2, with D perhaps TRBD2 (5 bases). Trimming took off 4 bases at V and 3 bases at J, with 15 bases between the two ends. Germline loops: CDR1 LNHDA, CDR2 SQIVND (reference sequence). The CDR3 extends over 16 amino acids. The CDR3 loop is CASSRGQTRDTGELFF. The CDR3 DNA reads TGTGCCAGTAGTAGAGGCCAAACGAGGGACACCGGGGAGCTGTTTTTT.

V usage is TRBV6-5 and J usage is TRBJ2-3, with a tentative D call TRBD1 (6 bases). CDR3 length equals 14 residues. The V gene lost 6 bases and the J gene lost 3 bases, with 13 bases spanning the gap. CDR1 and CDR2 from the germline V gene are MNHEY and SVGAGI. The chain's CDR3 is CASSPMRGTDTQYF. The CDR3 coding sequence is TGTGCCAGCAGCCCCATGAGGGGGACAGATACGCAGTATTTT.

The rearrangement links TRBV9 to TRBJ2-2; possible D gene TRBD1, 5 bases. CDR1 is SGDLS and CDR2 is YYNGEE in the germline V gene. The V end was cut by 0 bases, the J end by 4 bases, with 7 bases between. This CDR3 region has 14 residues. The chain's CDR3 is CASSVGTFTGELFF. CDR3 nucleotide sequence: TGTGCCAGCAGCGTAGGGACATTCACCGGGGAGCTGTTTTTT.

This clone was counted only a few times. The chain uses TRBV10-1 and TRBJ2-1; possible D gene TRBD1, 6 bases. The CDR3 has 17 amino acids. With 0 bases removed from V and 3 bases from J, the gap between germline ends came to 15 bases. Germline V gives CDR1 WNHNN, CDR2 SYGVQD (reference sequence). CDR3 DNA sequence: TGCGCCAGCAGTGAGTCGGGGGCGAGGGGATTCTACAATGAGCAGTTCTTC. Protein sequence: CASSESGARGFYNEQFF.

This chain links TRBV20-1 with TRBJ2-7, with no clear D. V lost 0 bases to trimming and J lost 6 bases, with 6 bases between them. The germline V gene has CDR1 DFQATT and CDR2 SNEGSKA (reference sequence). The CDR3 is 11 residues long. The CDR3 coding sequence is TGCAGTGCTAGAGAGGTCGGCGAGCAGTACTTC. As protein: CSAREVGEQYF.

The chain combines TRBV20-1 with TRBJ2-3; possible D gene TRBD2, 6 bases. The CDR3 is 11 amino acids. Germline-derived CDR1 and CDR2 are DFQATT and SNEGSKA (reference sequence). The germline V and J ends were trimmed by 6 bases and 4 bases, with 8 bases remaining between them. The CDR3 spells CSARESDTQYF. CDR3 nucleotides: TGCAGTGCCCGGGAGTCAGATACGCAGTATTTT.

V gene TRBV5-6 combines with J gene TRBJ1-2, with no clear D. This CDR3 spans 14 amino acids. V gave up 4 bases and J gave up 0 bases, with 10 bases separating them. Germline V CDR1 and CDR2: SGHDT, YYEEEE. CDR3 sequence: CASSAYRANYGYTF. The CDR3 coding sequence is TGTGCCAGCAGCGCCTACCGGGCTAACTATGGCTACACCTTC.

The rearrangement uses TRBV27 and TRBJ2-7; 8 nucleotides agree with TRBD2. Trimming cost V 6 bases and J 3 bases; bases outside gene matches: 7. CDR3 size: 14 residues. CDR1 and CDR2 from the germline V gene are MNHEY and SMNVEV (reference sequence). CDR3 DNA: TGTGCCAGCAGACCCCACGGGAGGGGCTACGAGCAGTACTTC. Translated, it gives CASRPHGRGYEQYF.

This clone came up once. The chain has TRBV27 and TRBJ2-7, with 9 bases that match TRBD1. Germline assignment: CDR1 MNHEY and CDR2 SMNVEV (reference sequence). J lost 2 bases, V lost 5 bases, and 7 bases had no gene match. This CDR3 has 15 amino acids. DNA of the CDR3: TGTGCCAGCAGTACTCCGGGGACAGGGACCTACGAGCAGTACTTC. It yields the protein CASSTPGTGTYEQYF.

The chain links TRBV7-9 to TRBJ1-2; tentative D call: TRBD1 (6 bases). V lost 5 bases and J lost 4, with 14 bases in between. The CDR3 extends over 14 amino acids. Germline V gives CDR1 SEHNR, CDR2 FQNEAQ (reference sequence). CDR3 nucleotide sequence: TGTGCCAGCAGCCCCCGGGACACGGCCTATGGCTACACCTTC. This encodes CASSPRDTAYGYTF.

The chain joins TRBV24-1 to TRBJ2-1; 12 bases map to TRBD2. Germline loops: CDR1 KGHDR, CDR2 SFDVKD. V lost 3 bases, J lost 1 base, and 9 bases stayed unmatched. The CDR3 contains 19 residues. The CDR3 coding sequence is TGTGCCACCAGTGATGAGGCTGGGACTAGCGGGCGATCCTACAATGAGCAGTTCTTC. This gives the protein CATSDEAGTSGRSYNEQFF.

The J gene is TRBJ2-7, the V gene TRBV6-6, with 9 positions matching TRBD1. V lost 5 bases to trimming and J lost 6 bases; unmatched junction nucleotides: 14. CDR1 is MNHNY, CDR2 SVGAGI, per germline (reference sequence). The CDR3 spans 16 residues. The CDR3: CASSTWDRVGVGEQYF. The DNA for the CDR3 is TGTGCCAGCAGTACCTGGGACAGGGTGGGAGTAGGCGAGCAGTACTTC.

The chain couples TRBV5-1 to TRBJ2-7; D perhaps matches TRBD1 (6 bases). CDR1 and CDR2 (germline): SGHRS, YFSETQ. The CDR3 loop spans 15 amino acids. The V and J ends lost 4 bases and 3 bases respectively, with 17 bases between them. The CDR3 coding sequence is TGCGCCAGCAGCGAGGACAGTTTGAATTACTACGAGCAGTACTTC. Translated: CASSEDSLNYYEQYF.

V gene TRBV7-8 combines with J gene TRBJ2-1; tentatively, D is TRBD2 (6 bases). The V and J ends lost 5 bases and 2 bases respectively, with 22 bases between them. This CDR3 has 18 residues. The germline V gene encodes CDR1 SGHVS and CDR2 FQNEAQ. CDR3 DNA sequence: TGTGCCAGCAGCCCAAATGCGGGGTCGGGCGGACCCTACAATGAGCAGTTCTTC. Its protein product is CASSPNAGSGGPYNEQFF. Combining the CDR3 with reference TRBV7-8 and TRBJ2-1 gives the whole variable domain GAGVSQSPRYKVAKRGQDVALRCDPISGHVSLFWYQQALGQGPEFLTYFQNEAQLDKSGLPSDRFFAERPEGSVSTLKIQRTQQEDSAVYLCASSPNAGSGGPYNEQFFGPGTRLTVL.

This chain uses TRBV6-5 with TRBJ1-2; 9 bases fit TRBD1. V trimming: 6 bases; J trimming: 4 bases; junction bases outside the gene matches: 9. The CDR3 runs to 15 residues. CDR1 and CDR2 from the germline V gene are MNHEY and SVGAGI. Written as DNA, the CDR3 is TGTGCCAGCAGCTCGCTGGGGACAGGGCGCTATGGCTACACCTTC. It codes for CASSSLGTGRYGYTF.

V and J are TRBV4-2 and TRBJ1-2, with 9 bases matching TRBD1. Unmatched junction bases numbered 9, after V lost 1 base and J lost 3 bases. CDR3 length equals 17 residues. Germline CDR1 and CDR2: LGHNA and YNFKEQ. The CDR3 reads CASSQAGNRDRDYGYTF. CDR3 sequence (DNA): TGTGCCAGCAGCCAAGCTGGAAACCGGGACAGGGACTATGGCTACACCTTC.

The rearrangement links TRBV3-1 (or the pseudogene TRBV3-2) to TRBJ2-7; the D is unclear. Between the trimmed V and J ends, which lost 0 bases and 4 bases, there was a span of 16 bases. This CDR3 is 16 amino acids long. The germline CDR1 and CDR2 sequences are LGHDT and YNNKEL (reference sequence). The CDR3 nucleotides are TGTGCCAGCAGCCAAGATGCGATCGAAACGAAATACGAGCAGTACTTC. Protein sequence: CASSQDAIETKYEQYF.

The V gene is TRBV24-1, the J gene TRBJ1-5; TRBD1 matches 9 bases. Germline CDR1 reads KGHDR; CDR2 reads SFDVKD. The J segment lost 3 bases and the V segment lost 4 bases, leaving 6 bases of the junction unmatched. The CDR3 length is 16 residues. For the CDR3, the DNA is TGTGCCACCAGTGAACCCGGGACAGGGAACAATCAGCCCCAGCATTTT. Encoded protein: CATSEPGTGNNQPQHF.

V usage is TRBV2 and J usage is TRBJ1-2; D is undetermined. The germline V and J ends were trimmed by 4 bases and 2 bases, with 14 bases remaining between them. The CDR3 totals 15 residues. Germline V gives CDR1 SNHLY, CDR2 FYNNEI. The CDR3 bases are TGTGCCAGCAGTGTCTCGGGGATGGGCAACTATGGCTACACCTTC. It specifies CASSVSGMGNYGYTF.

This sequence joins TRBV18 and TRBJ1-4; the D is unclear. The CDR3 covers 16 residues. Germline CDR1 reads KGHSH; CDR2 reads LQKENI. The V end lost 1 base, the J end lost 0 bases, and 9 bases lay between the germline ends. The CDR3 nucleotides read TGTGCCAGCTCACCACTTTCCGGGTCAACTAATGAAAAACTGTTTTTT. It translates to CASSPLSGSTNEKLFF.

A single count supports this clone. The genes are TRBV7-8 and TRBJ2-7; 13 bases fit TRBD2. V shed 5 bases, J shed 3 bases, and the junction held 7 bases outside the gene matches. Germline CDR1 reads SGHVS; CDR2 reads FQNEAQ. The CDR3 sequence is 16 residues long. The CDR3 nucleotides read TGTGCCAGCAGCCTAGGTGGACTAGCGGGAGTCTACGAGCAGTACTTC. It translates to CASSLGGLAGVYEQYF. Full variable domain (remainder filled in from reference TRBV7-8 and TRBJ2-7): GAGVSQSPRYKVAKRGQDVALRCDPISGHVSLFWYQQALGQGPEFLTYFQNEAQLDKSGLPSDRFFAERPEGSVSTLKIQRTQQEDSAVYLCASSLGGLAGVYEQYFGPGTRLTVT.

The genes are TRBV5-8 and TRBJ1-5, with D possibly TRBD1 on 6 matching bases. Germline CDR1 is SGHTS and CDR2 is YDEGEE. The length of the CDR3 is 16 residues. Trimming took off 7 bases at V and 0 bases at J, with 17 bases between the two ends. This chain's CDR3 is CASAKGTQYSNQPQHF. The CDR3 DNA is TGTGCCAGCGCAAAAGGGACACAATATAGCAATCAGCCCCAGCATTTT.

V gene TRBV27 combines with J gene TRBJ2-5; no definite D call. Trimming took off 3 bases at V and 4 bases at J, with 9 bases between the two ends. Germline CDR1 is MNHEY and CDR2 is SMNVEV (reference sequence). The CDR3 has 13 amino acids. CDR3 residues: CASSFVRGETQYF. In DNA form, the CDR3 reads TGTGCCAGCAGTTTTGTACGAGGAGAGACCCAGTACTTC.